Listed here are 26 T cell receptor beta chains from one sample, sequenced in a study of blood T cell repertoires in COVID-19. Generated by immunoSEQ multiplex PCR, the TCRdb table keeps only in-frame clones and is missing some. The sample lists 200,000 to 250,000 clones, approximately 83% occurring once. The sample consisted of PBMCs or T cells enriched from blood (not recorded which). The receptors derive from a woman aged 55-70 years who had recovered from COVID-19.

V gene TRBV2 combines with J gene TRBJ2-5; 9 bases fit TRBD1. V lost 6 bases and J lost 2; bases outside the gene matches: 1. Germline V CDR1 and CDR2: SNHLY, FYNNEI. CDR3 length: 13 amino acids. This CDR3 is CASRGTGQETQYF. The DNA of the CDR3 is TGTGCCAGCAGAGGGACAGGGCAAGAGACCCAGTACTTC.

The chain carries TRBV12-3 or TRBV12-4 and TRBJ1-2; D unclear. CDR3 length: 11 residues. V gave up 5 bases and J gave up 8 bases, with 9 bases separating them. This chain's CDR3 is CASSRTEGYTF. The CDR3 nucleotides are TGTGCCAGCAGTCGAACAGAAGGCTACACCTTC.

Regarding this clone: Distinct nucleotide sequences in the sample also encode this CDR3. The rearrangement links TRBV3-1 (or the pseudogene TRBV3-2) to TRBJ2-7; no reliable D call. The CDR3 runs to 14 residues. V was shortened by 0 bases and J by 0 bases, with 6 bases between the two germline ends. Per germline, CDR1 LGHDT and CDR2 YNNKEL (reference sequence). The CDR3 here is CASSQDTSSYEQYF. In nucleotides, the CDR3 is TGTGCCAGCAGCCAAGACACGAGCTCCTACGAGCAGTACTTC.

The rearrangement uses TRBV28 and TRBJ1-1, with 8 bases lining up with TRBD1. Germline CDR1 is MDHEN and CDR2 is SYDVKM. V gave up 4 bases and J gave up 10 bases; unmatched junction bases: 5. This CDR3 is built from 12 residues. For the CDR3, the DNA is TGTGCCAGCAGTTCCCTCAGGGGGCTAGCTTTCTTT. Residues: CASSSLRGLAFF.

The rearrangement joins TRBV9 to TRBJ2-6; a weak D match, TRBD1 (6 bases). The CDR3 spans 17 residues. Trimming shortened V by 4 bases and J by 0 bases, and 14 bases separated the two germline ends. Germline CDR1 reads SGDLS; CDR2 reads YYNGEE. The CDR3 nucleotides read TGTGCCAGCAGCCGGGCAGGGACAATCTCTGGGGCCAACGTCCTGACTTTC. Its protein is CASSRAGTISGANVLTF. Supplemented by reference TRBV9 and TRBJ2-6, the full variable domain reads DSGVTQTPKHLITATGQRVTLRCSPRSGDLSVYWYQQSLDQGLQFLIQYYNGEERAKGNILERFSAQQFPDLHSELNLSSLELGDSALYFCASSRAGTISGANVLTFGAGSRLTVL.

The chain uses TRBV4-3 and TRBJ1-5; D is unresolved. The CDR3 is 13 residues long. From germline, CDR1 is LGHNA and CDR2 YSLEER. Trimming removed 0 bases at V and 4 bases at J, with 4 bases between. DNA of the CDR3: TGCGCCAGCAGCCAAGACGGGAATCAGCCCCAGCATTTT. Amino acids: CASSQDGNQPQHF.

The genes are TRBV9 and TRBJ2-1, with 9 bases matching TRBD2. Germline V gives CDR1 SGDLS, CDR2 YYNGEE. The CDR3 consists of 18 residues. J gave up 3 bases and V 4 bases, and 14 bases lay outside the gene matches. The CDR3 nucleotides read TGTGCCAGCAGCCCGTTACCCGGACTAGCGCAATTCTACAATGAGCAGTTCTTC. It encodes CASSPLPGLAQFYNEQFF.

The J gene is TRBJ2-3, the V gene TRBV5-1, with 7 bases that match TRBD2. The V and J ends lost 4 bases and 4 bases, in that order; junction bases with no gene match: 6. The CDR3 contains 14 residues. CDR1 is SGHRS and CDR2 is YFSETQ in the germline V gene. The CDR3 here is CASSGGDHADTQYF. CDR3 DNA: TGCGCCAGCAGCGGGGGGGACCACGCAGATACGCAGTATTTT.

V gene TRBV10-3 combines with J gene TRBJ2-2; D might be TRBD2 (6 bases). There are 16 residues in the CDR3. Between the trimmed V and J ends, which lost 0 bases and 2 bases, there was a span of 10 bases. Germline values: CDR1 ENHRY, CDR2 SYGVKD. CDR3 in amino acids: CAISESLATNTGELFF. The CDR3 DNA sequence: TGTGCCATCAGTGAGTCTCTAGCGACTAACACCGGGGAGCTGTTTTTT.

The V gene is TRBV5-4, the J gene TRBJ2-2; 10 bases line up with TRBD2. The CDR3 covers 15 residues. Trimming removed 3 bases from V and 6 bases from J; junction bases left unmatched: 5. CDR1 is SGHNT, CDR2 YYREEE, per germline (reference sequence). CDR3 sequence reads: CASSSQAGGPGELFF. The CDR3 DNA sequence: TGTGCCAGCAGCTCGCAAGCGGGAGGGCCCGGGGAGCTGTTTTTT. Full variable domain (remainder filled in from reference TRBV5-4 and TRBJ2-2): ETGVTQSPTHLIKTRGQQVTLRCSSQSGHNTVSWYQQALGQGPQFIFQYYREEENGRGNFPPRFSGLQFPNYSSELNVNALELDDSALYLCASSSQAGGPGELFFGEGSRLTVL.

The chain is built from TRBV3-1 (or the pseudogene TRBV3-2) and TRBJ1-2; D gene unclear. V was trimmed by 0 bases and J by 4 bases, leaving 12 bases between them. Per the germline V gene, CDR1 is LGHDT and CDR2 is YNNKEL (reference sequence). The CDR3 has 15 residues. The chain's CDR3 is CASSQDIGTAYGYTF. CDR3 coding DNA: TGTGCCAGCAGCCAAGATATAGGAACAGCCTATGGCTACACCTTC.

The J gene is TRBJ1-5, the V gene TRBV5-4; perhaps TRBD1 as D (6 bases). This CDR3 is built from 14 residues. V was cut by 2 bases and J by 1 base, with 7 bases left in between. Germline lookup yields CDR1 SGHNT and CDR2 YYREEE (reference sequence). In DNA form, the CDR3 reads TGTGCCAGCAGCTTAGGGACAAGCAATCAGCCCCAGCATTTT. Its protein is CASSLGTSNQPQHF.

The V and J genes are TRBV6-1 and TRBJ2-7; 7 bases match TRBD1. The CDR3 has 15 residues. The germline V gene encodes CDR1 MNHNS and CDR2 SASEGT. V was pared by 6 bases and J by 0 bases, with 8 bases of the junction left unmatched. CDR3 protein: CASSDNRGVSYEQYF. The CDR3 region has the DNA TGTGCCAGCAGCGATAACAGGGGTGTCTCCTACGAGCAGTACTTC.

The table lists this clone with a count of one. The rearrangement links TRBV27 to TRBJ1-5, with a tentative D call TRBD1 (6 bases). V gave up 2 bases and J gave up 3 bases, with 11 bases separating them. The CDR3 covers 15 residues. Germline lookup yields CDR1 MNHEY and CDR2 SMNVEV (reference sequence). The CDR3 sequence: CASSLRGGPNQPQHF. CDR3 DNA: TGTGCCAGCAGTTTACGTGGGGGCCCCAATCAGCCCCAGCATTTT.

The J gene is TRBJ1-3, the V gene TRBV27; 8 bases are a match to TRBD1. Germline lookup yields CDR1 MNHEY and CDR2 SMNVEV (reference sequence). CDR3 size: 16 residues. J lost 4 bases, V lost 5 bases, and 10 bases had no gene match. Written as DNA, the CDR3 is TGTGCCAGCAGTCCCGGACAGGGTCAGATCGGAAACACCATATATTTT. This codes for CASSPGQGQIGNTIYF.

This chain uses TRBV5-5 with TRBJ1-2; no clear D gene. This CDR3 region has 14 residues. CDR1 SGHKS and CDR2 YYEKEE come from the germline V gene (reference sequence). V was shortened by 3 bases and J by 2 bases, with 11 bases between the two germline ends. CDR3 sequence: CASSSGLRNYGYTF. As DNA, the CDR3 is TGTGCCAGCAGCTCTGGGTTGAGGAACTATGGCTACACCTTC.

The chain has TRBV4-2 and TRBJ2-3, with 10 bases identical to TRBD2. This CDR3 has 18 residues. V was pared by 0 bases and J by 2 bases, with 8 bases of the junction left unmatched. CDR1 LGHNA and CDR2 YNFKEQ come from the germline V gene. The CDR3 loop reads CASSQEPSGGPPTDTQYF. The CDR3 region has the DNA TGTGCCAGCAGCCAAGAACCTAGCGGGGGCCCACCCACAGATACGCAGTATTTT.

J is TRBJ1-1 and V is TRBV5-1; weak D call: TRBD1 (6 bases). The V and J ends lost 6 bases and 3 bases respectively, with 18 bases between them. The germline V gene encodes CDR1 SGHRS and CDR2 YFSETQ. The CDR3 has 15 amino acids. In nucleotides, the CDR3 is TGCGCCAGCATGCCCGGACAGCGTTTTTACACTGAAGCTTTCTTT. Protein: CASMPGQRFYTEAFF.

In this sample, this clone turned up a few times. V gene TRBV10-3 combines with J gene TRBJ1-2; TRBD1 aligns across 7 bases. CDR3 length equals 13 residues. CDR1 and CDR2 from the germline V gene are ENHRY and SYGVKD. J gave up 8 bases and V 3 bases, and 6 bases lay outside the gene matches. CDR3 in amino acids: CAISDHPDRGYTF. The CDR3, as DNA: TGTGCCATCAGTGACCACCCGGACAGGGGCTACACCTTC.

The CDR3 nucleotides read TGTGCCAGCCGAGGGAACACTGAAGCTTTCTTT. It codes for CASRGNTEAFF. The chain recombines TRBV19 with TRBJ1-1; D gene uncertain. CDR1 is LNHDA and CDR2 is SQIVND in the germline V gene (reference sequence). The CDR3 contains 11 residues. The V end lost 9 bases, the J end lost 1 base, and 6 bases lay between the germline ends.

Only one count was recorded for this clone. The chain joins TRBV7-3 to TRBJ2-5; possibly TRBD1 for D (6 bases). This CDR3 region has 12 residues. Germline values: CDR1 SGHTA, CDR2 FQGTGA. Trimming pared 5 bases from V and 8 bases from J, leaving 12 bases between. CDR3 bases: TGTGCCAGCAGCCCTAGTGGGGGCACCCAGTACTTC. It yields the protein CASSPSGGTQYF. Combining the CDR3 with reference TRBV7-3 and TRBJ2-5 gives the whole variable domain GAGVSQTPSNKVTEKGKYVELRCDPISGHTALYWYRQSLGQGPEFLIYFQGTGAADDSGLPNDRFFAVRPEGSVSTLKIQRTERGDSAVYLCASSPSGGTQYFGPGTRLLVL.

The V and J genes are TRBV6-5 and TRBJ1-3; D unresolved. With 8 bases removed from V and 0 bases from J, the gap between germline ends came to 14 bases. The CDR3 extends over 15 amino acids. From germline, CDR1 is MNHEY and CDR2 SVGAGI. DNA of the CDR3: TGTGCCAGCGCCGATTCAGTGTTCTCTGGAAACACCATATATTTT. As protein: CASADSVFSGNTIYF.

The chain recombines TRBV2 with TRBJ1-2; the match to TRBD1 covers 7 bases. The CDR3 is 14 amino acids. Unmatched junction bases numbered 9, after V lost 5 bases and J lost 6 bases. Germline V gene data show CDR1 as SNHLY and CDR2 as FYNNEI. The CDR3 coding sequence is TGTGCCAGCAGTAGACAGGGTCCGTTAGATGGCTACACCTTC. Translated: CASSRQGPLDGYTF.

This clone showed up just once. The J gene is TRBJ2-2, the V gene TRBV18, with 8 nucleotides matching TRBD2. The V and J ends lost 3 bases and 7 bases, in that order; junction bases with no gene match: 16. Germline V gene data show CDR1 as KGHSH and CDR2 as LQKENI. This CDR3 is built from 18 residues. CDR3: CASSPLTAGTSLGGELFF. The CDR3 region has the DNA TGTGCCAGCTCACCGTTGACAGCCGGGACTAGTCTGGGCGGGGAGCTGTTTTTT.

This rearrangement joins TRBV3-1 (or the pseudogene TRBV3-2) to TRBJ2-3; 7 bases align to TRBD2. The germline gives CDR1 LGHDT, CDR2 YNNKEL (reference sequence). J was trimmed by 7 bases and V by 1 base; bases with no gene match: 8. CDR3 length: 15 residues. The chain's CDR3 is CASSQGTEAGHTQYF. The CDR3 nucleotides are TGTGCCAGCAGCCAAGGTACGGAAGCGGGGCATACGCAGTATTTT.

The CDR3 loop reads CASSNRQGMNTGELFF. The CDR3 nucleotides read TGCGCCAGCAGCAATAGACAGGGAATGAACACCGGGGAGCTGTTTTTT. The chain links TRBV4-1 to TRBJ2-2, with 7 nucleotides matching TRBD1. The CDR3 is made up of 16 amino acids. Germline-derived CDR1 and CDR2 are MGHRA and YSYEKL. Trimming cost V 5 bases and J 1 base; bases outside gene matches: 7.